These 27 T cell receptor beta chains came from one sample sequenced in a study of T cells after yellow fever vaccination. TCRdb called the 5' RACE reads again in MiXCR, with one record for every CDR3 protein. The table records about 320,000 distinct CDR3 sequences, roughly 4.3% of them present only once. This material consisted of PBMCs, taken 15 days after the yellow fever booster vaccination. The receptors were sampled from a man aged 18 to 29 who received the YFV17D yellow fever vaccine.

This clonotype was recorded many times. CDR3 amino acids: CASSYSGRENEQYF. Here the CDR3 DNA reads TGTGCCAGCAGTTACTCTGGCAGGGAAAACGAGCAGTACTTC. This chain links TRBV6-5 with TRBJ2-7; D may be TRBD1 (5 bases). The V and J ends lost 0 bases and 5 bases respectively, with 11 bases between them. Per germline, CDR1 MNHEY and CDR2 SVGAGI. CDR3 size: 14 residues.

Ten or more counts support this clonotype. The CDR3 DNA is TGTGCCAGCAGTACGCCGGGACAGGGGACCTTAAGGCAGTTCTTC. This codes for CASSTPGQGTLRQFF. This sequence joins TRBV28 and TRBJ2-1, with TRBD1 identical over 10 bases. CDR3 length: 15 residues. Germline lookup yields CDR1 MDHEN and CDR2 SYDVKM. After removal of 5 bases from V and 12 bases from J, the junction contained 13 bases not matched to a gene.

This clonotype was observed many times. The V gene is TRBV10-3, the J gene TRBJ2-7, with D maybe TRBD2 (6 bases). Germline V gene lookup returns CDR1 ENHRY and CDR2 SYGVKD. The CDR3 has 9 amino acids. CDR3 sequence reads: CAISERRDV. Here the CDR3 DNA reads TGTGCCATCAGTGAGAGGAGGGACGTC.

This clonotype was counted a few times. The J gene is TRBJ1-1, the V gene TRBV5-1; D uncertain. This CDR3 is built from 15 residues. Trimming removed 0 bases at V and 3 bases at J, with 12 bases between. CDR1 is SGHRS and CDR2 is YFSETQ in the germline V gene. Here the CDR3 reads CASSLDPGFDTEAFF. In DNA form, the CDR3 reads TGCGCCAGCAGCTTGGATCCGGGGTTCGACACTGAAGCTTTCTTT.

The chain employs TRBV6-6 and TRBJ1-6, with no clear D. The CDR3 sequence is 15 residues long. The germline CDR1 and CDR2 sequences are MNHNY and SVGAGI (reference sequence). V was clipped by 5 bases and J by 13 bases, with 21 bases between them. CDR3 amino acids: CASSRPGGLGDPLHF. In DNA form, the CDR3 reads TGTGCCAGCAGTCGGCCGGGAGGGCTCGGGGATCCCCTCCACTTT.

The chain links TRBV7-6 to TRBJ1-1; D may be TRBD1 (6 bases). This CDR3 contains 15 residues. Trimming shortened V by 1 base and J by 6 bases, and 15 bases separated the two germline ends. Germline CDR1 and CDR2: SGHVS and FNYEAQ. The CDR3 sequence: CASSLGPRGGAEAFF. CDR3 nucleotide sequence: TGTGCCAGCAGCTTAGGTCCCAGGGGAGGAGCTGAAGCTTTCTTT.

This clonotype occurred many times. The J gene is TRBJ2-7, the V gene TRBV6-2 or TRBV6-3; D uncertain. The CDR3 runs to 14 residues. In germline, CDR1 is MNHEY, CDR2 SVGEGT. V shed 3 bases and J shed 6 bases, with 15 bases lying between them. CDR3 loop: CASSYGTAPSEQYF. The CDR3 DNA reads TGTGCCAGCAGTTATGGCACTGCGCCCTCCGAGCAGTACTTC.

This clonotype was recorded many times. V and J are TRBV29-1 and TRBJ2-3; TRBD2 aligns across 7 bases. In germline, CDR1 is SQVTM, CDR2 ANQGSEA. The V and J ends lost 4 bases and 6 bases, in that order; junction bases with no gene match: 10. This CDR3 contains 14 residues. The CDR3: CSVGIGTKRDTQYF. The DNA of the CDR3 is TGCAGCGTTGGAATCGGGACTAAAAGGGATACGCAGTATTTT.

This clonotype was picked up many times. The genes are TRBV6-6 and TRBJ2-3, with unresolved D. Germline assignment: CDR1 MNHNY and CDR2 SVGAGI (reference sequence). V was trimmed by 6 bases and J by 6 bases, leaving 7 bases between them. The CDR3 has 11 amino acids. The CDR3 protein is CASSPRDTQYF. The CDR3 DNA follows: TGTGCCAGCAGCCCTCGGGATACGCAGTATTTT.

This clonotype occurred many times. The chain joins TRBV6-5 to TRBJ1-1; D ambiguous. V was clipped by 6 bases and J by 1 base, with 15 bases between them. This CDR3 comprises 15 residues. The germline V gene encodes CDR1 MNHEY and CDR2 SVGAGI. This chain's CDR3 is CASSRRSVGNTEAFF. CDR3 nucleotide sequence: TGTGCCAGCAGCCGACGAAGCGTCGGGAACACTGAAGCTTTCTTT.

Remarks on this clonotype: A read error is possible here, since a much larger clone lies one base away. The CDR3 DNA reads TGTGCCAGCAGCCTAGTAGGGCTAGCGGGGCCTGGGAGGAGGGAGACCGAGTACTTC. Its translation is CASSLVGLAGPGRRETEYF. The chain combines TRBV6-5 with TRBJ2-5; TRBD2 matches 9 bases. The germline V gene has CDR1 MNHEY and CDR2 SVGAGI. The CDR3 has 19 amino acids.

This clonotype has at least ten counts. The gene calls are TRBV5-5 and TRBJ2-5, with D possibly being TRBD1 (6 bases). The V and J ends lost 0 bases and 4 bases respectively, with 7 bases between them. Looked up from germline, CDR1 is SGHKS and CDR2 is YYEKEE (reference sequence). This CDR3 spans 13 amino acids. The CDR3 region has the DNA TGTGCCAGCAGCTTGGTGGGGGCAGAGACCCAGTACTTC. Its translation: CASSLVGAETQYF.

This clonotype was seen a few times. This chain joins TRBV6-5 and TRBJ2-7; 15 bases match TRBD2. V shed 0 bases, J shed 2 bases, and the junction held 11 bases outside the gene matches. From germline, CDR1 is MNHEY and CDR2 SVGAGI. This CDR3 has 20 residues. For the CDR3, the DNA is TGTGCCAGCAGTTACTCACACCCGGGGACTAGCGGGGGGTCCCCCTACGAGCAGTACTTC. Residues: CASSYSHPGTSGGSPYEQYF.

The genes are TRBV10-2 and TRBJ1-6; no firm D call. This CDR3 is 15 amino acids long. Germline lookup yields CDR1 WSHSY and CDR2 SAAADI. V lost 6 bases and J lost 0, with 9 bases in between. This chain's CDR3 is CASREEISYNSPLHF. The CDR3 DNA sequence: TGCGCCAGCAGGGAGGAGATCTCCTATAATTCACCCCTCCACTTT.

This clonotype was counted a few times. V gene TRBV7-2 combines with J gene TRBJ2-2; D remains ambiguous. V lost 5 bases and J lost 3, with 7 bases in between. Germline assignment: CDR1 SGHTA and CDR2 FQGNSA. CDR3 size: 13 residues. CDR3 bases: TGTGCCAGCAGCCCCGAATACACCGGGGAGCTGTTTTTT. This sequence encodes CASSPEYTGELFF.

The table lists this clonotype with many counts. The chain employs TRBV29-1 and TRBJ2-5; D is undetermined. This CDR3 contains 12 residues. The V end was cut by 6 bases, the J end by 1 base, with 9 bases between. The germline gives CDR1 SQVTM, CDR2 ANQGSEA. CDR3 sequence: CSVPTAQETQYF. In DNA, the CDR3 is TGCAGCGTCCCGACGGCCCAAGAGACCCAGTACTTC.

This clonotype has just a few counts. The chain has TRBV4-1 and TRBJ2-5, with D hard to call. Germline V lookup: CDR1 MGHRA, CDR2 YSYEKL. V lost 1 base to trimming and J lost 5 bases, with 8 bases between them. There are 13 residues in the CDR3. CDR3 coding DNA: TGCGCCAGCAGCCAAGCCCGCATGGAGACCCAGTACTTC. This sequence encodes CASSQARMETQYF.

The rearrangement joins TRBV5-5 to TRBJ1-6; D may be TRBD1 (5 bases). This CDR3 is 18 amino acids long. Germline V gene lookup returns CDR1 SGHKS and CDR2 YYEKEE (reference sequence). The ends were cut back, 0 bases at V and 8 bases at J, with 21 bases in the middle. The CDR3 DNA sequence: TGTGCCAGCAGCTTGGCTGGCGGTGTAGCACAGGTTTATTCACCCCTCCACTTT. Amino acids: CASSLAGGVAQVYSPLHF.

This clonotype was detected only once. The rearrangement joins TRBV11-3 to TRBJ2-7; D is tentatively TRBD1 or TRBD2 (5 bases each). The CDR3 contains 13 residues. The V gene's germline CDR1 is SGHNT and CDR2 YENEEA. V was clipped by 3 bases and J by 6 bases, with 12 bases between them. The CDR3 is CASSFLGTGEQYF. The CDR3 DNA sequence: TGTGCCAGCAGCTTCCTGGGGACGGGCGAGCAGTACTTC.

This clonotype was detected only a few times. This chain joins TRBV12-3 or TRBV12-4 and TRBJ1-1; D not certain. V lost 6 bases and J 3 bases, leaving 11 bases between the germline ends. The CDR3 is 13 amino acids. This chain's CDR3 is CASRAGSYTEAFF. The CDR3 nucleotides are TGTGCCAGCAGAGCGGGGAGCTACACTGAAGCTTTCTTT.

The chain links TRBV12-3 or TRBV12-4 to TRBJ1-5; D is uncertain. The length of the CDR3 is 16 residues. V was shortened by 5 bases and J by 2 bases, with 16 bases between the two germline ends. Here the CDR3 reads CASSPAWRAGNQPQHF. In DNA, the CDR3 is TGTGCCAGCAGTCCTGCTTGGCGAGCGGGCAATCAGCCCCAGCATTTT.

This clonotype was counted ten times or more. The chain couples TRBV20-1 to TRBJ2-4, with D maybe TRBD2 (5 bases). This CDR3 has 13 amino acids. V was pared by 6 bases and J by 7 bases, with 16 bases between. Germline CDR1 DFQATT, CDR2 SNEGSKA (reference sequence). The CDR3 loop reads CSASEGVANIQYF. The CDR3, as DNA: TGCAGTGCGTCCGAGGGAGTCGCGAACATTCAGTACTTC.

This clonotype was counted a few times. The chain couples TRBV4-1 to TRBJ2-2, with no clear D. Per the germline V gene, CDR1 is MGHRA and CDR2 is YSYEKL. The CDR3 runs 14 residues. Trimming removed 1 base at V and 6 bases at J, with 9 bases between. The CDR3 protein is CASSQAGAPGELFF. CDR3 in DNA: TGCGCCAGCAGCCAAGCTGGAGCCCCCGGGGAGCTGTTTTTT.

This clonotype has only a few counts. V is TRBV3-1 and J is TRBJ2-7; D remains unclear. Germline values: CDR1 LGHDT, CDR2 YNNKEL (reference sequence). Between the trimmed V and J ends, which lost 2 bases and 4 bases, there was a span of 6 bases. This CDR3 has 12 residues. The CDR3 region has the DNA TGTGCCAGCAGCCAACCGTGGTACGAGCAGTACGTC. This gives the protein CASSQPWYEQYV.

The chain recombines TRBV20-1 with TRBJ2-1; D is possibly TRBD1 or TRBD2 (6 bases each). V lost 6 bases to trimming and J lost 6 bases, with 21 bases between them. The CDR3 contains 15 residues. CDR1 is DFQATT and CDR2 is SNEGSKA in the germline V gene (reference sequence). The CDR3 DNA follows: TGCAGTGCCGGGGGTTGGGGGCAGGCCAGCAATGAGCAGTTCTTC. Translated, it gives CSAGGWGQASNEQFF.

This clonotype has ten or more counts. The chain joins TRBV15 to TRBJ2-4, with 8 bases aligning to TRBD2. Per the germline V gene, CDR1 is LNHNV and CDR2 is YYDKDF (reference sequence). The CDR3 runs 19 residues. The junction had 10 bases not matched to a gene; V was cut back by 0 bases and J by 0 bases. CDR3 in DNA: TGTGCCACCAGCAGAGAAATCGGGGGGGTCATTCTAGCCAAAAACATTCAGTACTTC. Translated, it gives CATSREIGGVILAKNIQYF.

This clonotype turned up a few times. The genes are TRBV7-2 and TRBJ2-7, with D uncertain. The CDR3 contains 14 residues. The germline CDR1 and CDR2 sequences are SGHTA and FQGNSA. V lost 5 bases, J lost 0 bases, and 11 bases lay in between. The CDR3 region has the DNA TGTGCCAGCAGCCCAAATGCTCACTCCTACGAGCAGTACTTC. It codes for CASSPNAHSYEQYF.